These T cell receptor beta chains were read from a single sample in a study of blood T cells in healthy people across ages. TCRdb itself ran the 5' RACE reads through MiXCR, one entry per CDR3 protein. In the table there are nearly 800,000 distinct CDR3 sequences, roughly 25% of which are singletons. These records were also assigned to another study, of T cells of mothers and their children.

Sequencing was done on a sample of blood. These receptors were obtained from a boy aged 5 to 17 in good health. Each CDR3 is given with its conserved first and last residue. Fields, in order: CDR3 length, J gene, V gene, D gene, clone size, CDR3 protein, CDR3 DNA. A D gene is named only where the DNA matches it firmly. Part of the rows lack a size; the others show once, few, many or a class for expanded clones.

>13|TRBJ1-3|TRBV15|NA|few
CATSKDVGNTIYF
TGTGCCACCAGCAAGGACGTTGGAAACACCATATATTTT
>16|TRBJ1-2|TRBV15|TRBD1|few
CATSREQDRAYYGYTF
TGTGCCACCAGCAGAGAGCAGGACAGGGCCTACTATGGCTACACCTTC
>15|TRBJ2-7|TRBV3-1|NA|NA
CASSQETRRPYEQYF
TGTGCCAGCAGCCAAGAGACCCGGCGACCCTACGAGCAGTACTTC
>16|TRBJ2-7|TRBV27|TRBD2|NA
CASNPSGGLLSYEQYF
TGTGCCAGCAATCCTAGCGGGGGGCTACTCTCCTACGAGCAGTACTTC
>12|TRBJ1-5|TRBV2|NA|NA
CASSGGTQPQHF
TGTGCCAGCAGTGGTGGGACTCAGCCCCAGCATTTT
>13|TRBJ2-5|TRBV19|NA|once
CASSGGTKETQYF
TGTGCCAGTAGTGGTGGGACGAAAGAGACCCAGTACTTC
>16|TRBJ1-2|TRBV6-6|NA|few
CASSYSVVDRYYGYTF
TGTGCCAGCAGTTACTCGGTGGTGGACAGATACTATGGCTACACCTTC
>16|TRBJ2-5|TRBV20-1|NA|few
CSAKGGRSPVQETQYF
TGCAGTGCCAAAGGGGGGCGGTCCCCGGTCCAAGAGACCCAGTACTTC
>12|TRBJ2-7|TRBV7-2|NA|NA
CASTTDTYEQYF
TGCGCCAGCACGACAGATACCTACGAGCAGTACTTC
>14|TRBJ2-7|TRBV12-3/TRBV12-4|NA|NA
CASSQNSGTYEQYF
TGTGCCAGCAGTCAGAACTCGGGAACCTACGAGCAGTACTTC
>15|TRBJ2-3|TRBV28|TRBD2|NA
CASSFYRGGGDTQYF
TGTGCCAGCAGTTTCTATCGGGGCGGGGGGGATACGCAGTATTTT
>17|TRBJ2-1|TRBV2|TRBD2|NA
CASRTSGLAVSYNEQFF
TGTGCCAGCAGGACGTCCGGACTAGCGGTGAGCTACAATGAGCAGTTCTTC
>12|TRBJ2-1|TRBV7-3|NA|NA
CASSLTQGAPFF
TGTGCCAGCAGCTTAACCCAGGGCGCACCGTTCTTC
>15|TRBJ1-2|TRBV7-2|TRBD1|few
CASSLDRQGNYGYTF
TGTGCCAGCAGCTTAGACCGACAGGGGAACTATGGCTACACCTTC
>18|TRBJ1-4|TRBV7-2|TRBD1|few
CASSQGDRVYAANEKLFF
TGTGCCAGCAGCCAGGGGGACAGGGTTTATGCAGCTAATGAAAAACTGTTTTTT
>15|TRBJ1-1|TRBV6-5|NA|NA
CASSYQDLIFTEAFF
TGTGCCAGCAGTTACCAGGACCTGATATTTACTGAAGCTTTCTTT
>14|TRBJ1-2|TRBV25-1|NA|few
CASVRAGAGYGYTF
TGTGCCAGCGTCCGGGCAGGGGCGGGCTATGGCTACACCTTC
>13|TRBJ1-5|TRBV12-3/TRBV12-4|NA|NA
CATAQAGNQPQHF
TGTGCCACCGCCCAGGCGGGCAATCAGCCCCAGCATTTT
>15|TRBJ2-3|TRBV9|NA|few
CASSDSSGDTDTQYF
TGTGCCAGCAGCGATTCGTCGGGAGACACAGATACGCAGTATTTT
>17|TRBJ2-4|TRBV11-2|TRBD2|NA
CASSLPGTRLTKNIQYF
TGTGCCAGCAGCCTCCCCGGGACTAGACTTACCAAAAACATTCAGTACTTC
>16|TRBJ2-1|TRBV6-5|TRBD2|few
CASNLLAGGFSDEQFF
TGTGCCAGCAATCTACTCGCGGGAGGATTCTCCGATGAGCAGTTCTTC
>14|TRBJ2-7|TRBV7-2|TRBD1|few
CASSFPGQAGEQYF
TGTGCCAGCAGCTTTCCCGGACAGGCCGGCGAGCAGTACTTC
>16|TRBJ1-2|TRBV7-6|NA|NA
CASSLDGGLTANGYTF
TGTGCCAGCAGCTTAGATGGGGGGCTCACAGCTAATGGCTACACCTTC
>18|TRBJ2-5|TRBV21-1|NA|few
CASSKEVACGPREETQYF
TGTGCCAGCAGCAAAGAGGTCGCGTGCGGGCCACGGGAGGAGACCCAGTACTTC
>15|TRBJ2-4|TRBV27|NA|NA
CASSPDTLAKNIQYF
TGTGCCAGCAGTCCGGACACCCTAGCCAAAAACATTCAGTACTTC
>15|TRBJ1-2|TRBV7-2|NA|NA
CASSLAPGGPQGYTF
TGTGCCAGCAGCTTAGCACCTGGGGGCCCCCAGGGCTACACCTTC
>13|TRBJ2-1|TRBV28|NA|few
CASSLRPTNEQFF
TGTGCCAGCAGTTTGAGGCCGACCAATGAGCAGTTCTTC
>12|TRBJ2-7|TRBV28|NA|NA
CASSPAPYEQYF
TGTGCCAGCAGTCCTGCCCCCTACGAGCAGTACTTC
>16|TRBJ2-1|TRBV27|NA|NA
CASSLWSGIPYNEQFF
TGTGCCAGCAGTTTATGGTCGGGAATCCCCTACAATGAGCAGTTCTTC
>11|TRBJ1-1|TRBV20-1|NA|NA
CSARDLGEAFF
TGCAGTGCTAGAGATCTGGGTGAAGCTTTCTTT
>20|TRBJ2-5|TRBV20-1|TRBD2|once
CSARDLRSGGSSWIQETQYF
TGCAGTGCTAGAGATCTGAGGAGCGGGGGGTCGTCTTGGATCCAAGAGACCCAGTACTTC
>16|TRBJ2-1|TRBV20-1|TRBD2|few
CSGGRASGTNNHEQFF
TGCAGCGGGGGGCGGGCTAGCGGGACAAATAACCATGAGCAGTTCTTC
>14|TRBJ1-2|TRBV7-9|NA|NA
CASSERGTLYGYTF
TGTGCCAGCAGCGAGCGGGGGACACTCTATGGCTACACCTTC
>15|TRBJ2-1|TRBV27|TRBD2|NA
CASSLASGNAGEQFF
TGTGCCAGCAGTTTGGCTAGCGGGAACGCTGGTGAGCAGTTCTTC
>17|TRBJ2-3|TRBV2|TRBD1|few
CASRGTGANKREDTQYF
TGTGCCAGCAGGGGGACAGGGGCCAACAAAAGGGAAGATACGCAGTATTTT
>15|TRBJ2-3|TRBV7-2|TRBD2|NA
CASSQTSGSGDTQYF
TGTGCCAGCAGCCAAACTAGCGGGAGCGGAGATACGCAGTATTTT
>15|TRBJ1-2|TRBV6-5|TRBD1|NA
CASSFLTTGDYGYTF
TGTGCCAGCAGTTTCCTTACTACAGGGGACTATGGCTACACCTTC
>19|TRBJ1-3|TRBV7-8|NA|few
CASSLDPQSSYVSGNTIYF
TGTGCCAGCAGCTTAGACCCACAGTCCAGTTACGTCTCTGGAAACACCATATATTTT
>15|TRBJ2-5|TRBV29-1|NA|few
CSVVPGRDVQETQYF
TGCAGCGTGGTACCGGGACGAGACGTACAAGAGACCCAGTACTTC
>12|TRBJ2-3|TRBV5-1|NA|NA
CASSLTGQTQYF
TGCGCCAGCAGCTTGACAGGCCAGACGCAGTATTTT
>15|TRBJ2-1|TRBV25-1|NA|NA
CASSEYGGVRDEQFF
TGTGCCAGCAGTGAATATGGAGGGGTCCGAGATGAGCAGTTCTTC
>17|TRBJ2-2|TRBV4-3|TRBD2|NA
CASSRPTSGGNTGELFF
TGCGCCAGCAGCCGCCCGACTAGCGGGGGGAACACCGGGGAGCTGTTTTTT
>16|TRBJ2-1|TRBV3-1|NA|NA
CASSQINFGAYNEQFF
TGTGCCAGCAGCCAAATTAACTTTGGCGCGTACAATGAGCAGTTCTTC
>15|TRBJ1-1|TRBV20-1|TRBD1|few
CSAREGTGRIDEAFF
TGCAGTGCTAGAGAGGGGACAGGGAGGATAGATGAAGCTTTCTTT
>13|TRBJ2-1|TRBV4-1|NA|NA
CASSRPGRDEQFF
TGCGCCAGCAGCCGACCGGGAAGGGATGAGCAGTTCTTC